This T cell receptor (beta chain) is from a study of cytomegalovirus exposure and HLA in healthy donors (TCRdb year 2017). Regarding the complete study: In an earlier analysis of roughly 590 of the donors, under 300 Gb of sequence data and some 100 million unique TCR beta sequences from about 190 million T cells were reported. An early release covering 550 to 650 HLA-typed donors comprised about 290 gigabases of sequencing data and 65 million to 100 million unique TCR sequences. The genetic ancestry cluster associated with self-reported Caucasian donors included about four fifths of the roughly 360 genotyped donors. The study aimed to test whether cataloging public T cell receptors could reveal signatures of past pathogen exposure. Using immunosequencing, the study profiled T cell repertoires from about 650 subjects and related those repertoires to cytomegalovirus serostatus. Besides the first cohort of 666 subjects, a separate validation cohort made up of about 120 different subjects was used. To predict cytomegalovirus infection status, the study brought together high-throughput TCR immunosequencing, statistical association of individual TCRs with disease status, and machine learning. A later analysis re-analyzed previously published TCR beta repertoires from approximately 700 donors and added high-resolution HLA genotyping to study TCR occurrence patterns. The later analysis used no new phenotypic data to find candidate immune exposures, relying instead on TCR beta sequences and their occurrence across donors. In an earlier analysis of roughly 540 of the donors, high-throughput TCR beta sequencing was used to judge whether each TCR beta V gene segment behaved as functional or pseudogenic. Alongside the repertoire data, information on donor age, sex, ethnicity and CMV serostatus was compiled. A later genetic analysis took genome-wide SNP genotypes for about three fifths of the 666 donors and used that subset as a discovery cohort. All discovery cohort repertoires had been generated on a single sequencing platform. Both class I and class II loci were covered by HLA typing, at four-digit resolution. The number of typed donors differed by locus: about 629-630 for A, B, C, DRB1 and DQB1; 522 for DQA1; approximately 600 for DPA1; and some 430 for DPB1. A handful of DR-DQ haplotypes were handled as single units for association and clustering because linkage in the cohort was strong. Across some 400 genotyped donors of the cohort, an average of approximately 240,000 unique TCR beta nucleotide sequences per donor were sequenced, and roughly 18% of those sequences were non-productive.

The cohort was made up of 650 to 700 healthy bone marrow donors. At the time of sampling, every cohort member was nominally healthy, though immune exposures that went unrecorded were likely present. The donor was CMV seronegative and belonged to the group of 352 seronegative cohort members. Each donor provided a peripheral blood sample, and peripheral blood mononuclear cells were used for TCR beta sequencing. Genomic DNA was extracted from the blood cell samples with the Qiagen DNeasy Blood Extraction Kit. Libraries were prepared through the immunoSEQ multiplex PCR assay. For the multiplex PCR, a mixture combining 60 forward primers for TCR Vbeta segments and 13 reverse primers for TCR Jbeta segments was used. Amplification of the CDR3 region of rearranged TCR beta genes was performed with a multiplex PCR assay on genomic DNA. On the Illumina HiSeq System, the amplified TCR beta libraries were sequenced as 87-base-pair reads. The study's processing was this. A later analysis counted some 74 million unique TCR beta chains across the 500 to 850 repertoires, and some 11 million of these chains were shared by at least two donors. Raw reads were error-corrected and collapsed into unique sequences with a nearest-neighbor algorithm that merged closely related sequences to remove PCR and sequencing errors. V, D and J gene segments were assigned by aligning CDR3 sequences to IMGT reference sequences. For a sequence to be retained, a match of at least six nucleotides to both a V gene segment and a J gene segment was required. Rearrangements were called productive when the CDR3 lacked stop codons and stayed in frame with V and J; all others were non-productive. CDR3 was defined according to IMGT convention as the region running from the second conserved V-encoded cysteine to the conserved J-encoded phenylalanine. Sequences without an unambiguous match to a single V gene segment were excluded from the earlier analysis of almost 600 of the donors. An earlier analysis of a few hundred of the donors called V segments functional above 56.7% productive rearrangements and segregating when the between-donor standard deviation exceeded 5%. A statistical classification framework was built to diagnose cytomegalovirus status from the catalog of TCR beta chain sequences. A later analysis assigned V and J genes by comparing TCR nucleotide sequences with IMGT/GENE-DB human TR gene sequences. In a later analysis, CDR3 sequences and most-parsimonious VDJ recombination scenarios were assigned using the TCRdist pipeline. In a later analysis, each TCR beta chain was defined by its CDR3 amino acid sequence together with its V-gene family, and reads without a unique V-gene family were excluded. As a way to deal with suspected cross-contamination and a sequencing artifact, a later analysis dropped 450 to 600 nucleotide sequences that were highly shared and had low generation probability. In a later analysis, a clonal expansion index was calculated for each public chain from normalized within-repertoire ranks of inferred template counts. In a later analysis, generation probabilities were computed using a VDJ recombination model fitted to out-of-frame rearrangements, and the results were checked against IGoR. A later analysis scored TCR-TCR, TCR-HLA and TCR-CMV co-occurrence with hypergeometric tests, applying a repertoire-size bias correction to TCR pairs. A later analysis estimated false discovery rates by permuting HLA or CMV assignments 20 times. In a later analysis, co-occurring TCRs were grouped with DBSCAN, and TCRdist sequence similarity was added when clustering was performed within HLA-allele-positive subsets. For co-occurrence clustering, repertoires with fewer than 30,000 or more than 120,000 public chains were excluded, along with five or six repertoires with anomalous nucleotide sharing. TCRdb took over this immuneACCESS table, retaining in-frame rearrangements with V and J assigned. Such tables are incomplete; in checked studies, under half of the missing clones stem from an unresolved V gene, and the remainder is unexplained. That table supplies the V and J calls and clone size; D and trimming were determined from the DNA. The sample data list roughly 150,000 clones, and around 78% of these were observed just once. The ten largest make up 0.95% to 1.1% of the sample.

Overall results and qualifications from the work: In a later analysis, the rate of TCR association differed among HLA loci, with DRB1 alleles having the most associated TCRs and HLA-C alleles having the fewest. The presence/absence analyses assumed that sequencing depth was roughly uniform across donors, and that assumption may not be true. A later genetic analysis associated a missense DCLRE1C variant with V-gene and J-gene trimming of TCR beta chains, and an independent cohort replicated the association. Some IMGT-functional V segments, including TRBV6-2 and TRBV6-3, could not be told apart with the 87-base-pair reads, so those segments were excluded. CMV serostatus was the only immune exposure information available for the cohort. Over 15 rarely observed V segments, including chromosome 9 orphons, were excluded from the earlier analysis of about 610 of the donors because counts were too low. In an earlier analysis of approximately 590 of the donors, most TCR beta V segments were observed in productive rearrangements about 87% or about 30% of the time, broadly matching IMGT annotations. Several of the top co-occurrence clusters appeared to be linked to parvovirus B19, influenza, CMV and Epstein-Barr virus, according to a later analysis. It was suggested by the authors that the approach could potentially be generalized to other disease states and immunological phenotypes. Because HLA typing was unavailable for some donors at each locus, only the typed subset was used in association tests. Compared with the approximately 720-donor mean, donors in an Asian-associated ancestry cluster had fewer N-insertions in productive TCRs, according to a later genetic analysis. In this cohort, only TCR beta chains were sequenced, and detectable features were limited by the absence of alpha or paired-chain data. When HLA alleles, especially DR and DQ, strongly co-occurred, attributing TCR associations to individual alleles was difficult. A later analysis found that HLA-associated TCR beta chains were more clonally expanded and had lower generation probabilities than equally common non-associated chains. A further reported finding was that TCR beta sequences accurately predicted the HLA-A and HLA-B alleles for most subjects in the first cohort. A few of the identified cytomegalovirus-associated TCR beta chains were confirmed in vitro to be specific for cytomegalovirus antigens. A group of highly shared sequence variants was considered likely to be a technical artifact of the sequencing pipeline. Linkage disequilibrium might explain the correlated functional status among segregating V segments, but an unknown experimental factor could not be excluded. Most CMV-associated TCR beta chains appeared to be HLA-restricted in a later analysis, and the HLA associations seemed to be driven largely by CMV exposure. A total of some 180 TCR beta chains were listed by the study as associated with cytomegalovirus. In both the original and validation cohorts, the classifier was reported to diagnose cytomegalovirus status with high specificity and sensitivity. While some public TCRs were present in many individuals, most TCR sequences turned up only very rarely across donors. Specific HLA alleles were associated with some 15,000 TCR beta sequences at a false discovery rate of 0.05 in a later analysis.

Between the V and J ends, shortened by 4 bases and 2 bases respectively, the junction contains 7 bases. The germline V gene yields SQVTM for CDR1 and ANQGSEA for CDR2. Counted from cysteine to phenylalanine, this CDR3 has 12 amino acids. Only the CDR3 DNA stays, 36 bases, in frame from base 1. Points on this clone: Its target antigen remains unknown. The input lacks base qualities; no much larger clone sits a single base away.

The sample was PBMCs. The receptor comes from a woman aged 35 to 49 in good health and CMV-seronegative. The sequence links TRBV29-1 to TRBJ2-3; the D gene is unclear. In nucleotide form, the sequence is TGCAGCGTTGTCCTTTACACAGATACGCAGTATTTT. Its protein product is CSVVLYTDTQYF.